This T cell receptor beta chain was found in a study of T cell responses to AZD1222 COVID-19 vaccine (dated by TCRdb to about 2021). With respect to the entire study: AZD1222 recipients given second doses at about 4 weeks or at about 12 weeks were pooled, since spike-specific TCR depth and breadth were not found to differ between the two schedules. A total of about 230 trial participants underwent TCR sequencing, of whom some 210 received two doses of AZD1222 and some 26 received two doses of the MenACWY control vaccine. Trial participants were enrolled by age into subgroups of 18-55, 56-69 and 70-plus years, and about 150, 27 and 61 TCR-sequenced participants, respectively, were included in these subgroups. Beyond this particular receptor, the publication reports: In the small 56-69-year group, the increase in depth fell short of significance, most likely because of low power. Vaccine-associated CD4 TCRs spanned the whole spike protein, with dominant responses in regions 160-218 and 743-854. Participants were mostly white British and included more females than males, and it was suggested by the authors that clonal diversity may have been underestimated. After two AZD1222 doses, spike-specific TCR breadth and depth were significantly higher than at day 0 and than in MenACWY recipients. Conclusions about previously exposed vaccinees were limited because only a handful of AZD1222 recipients were SARS-CoV-2 seropositive at baseline. Epitopes outside the regions mutated in the B.1.351 and B.1.1.7 variants were reportedly recognized by nearly half of the unique spike-specific TCRs. Because no samples from the day 14 peak response were available, repertoires could be characterized only after the peak T cell response.

The CDR3 regions of human TCRbeta chains were subjected to immunosequencing. The original pipeline was this. TCRs in the repertoires were compared against a reference library of SARS-CoV-2-specific TCRs that had been generated with the MIRA antigen-specificity platform. Breadth was defined as the fraction of unique TCRs that were SARS-CoV-2-associated, and depth was defined as the fraction of total T cells that were SARS-CoV-2-associated. Using the MIRA data, each spike-specific TCR was mapped to the spike region that the TCR reacts to and placed in a CD4 or CD8 class. Log10-transformed breadth and depth values were compared by one-way ANOVA with Sidak's multiple comparisons tests. TCRdb holds this immuneACCESS table with in-frame rearrangements only. Some clones are missing; in checked studies, unresolved V genes explain under half, and the rest has no known cause. V and J calls plus clone size are reproduced from that table; the DNA served to infer D and trimming. The sample table holds some 120,000 clones, of which 70% to 90% were seen once. Clones ranked in the top ten supply around 9.3% of the sample.

In the germline V gene, CDR1 corresponds to SGHTA and CDR2 to FQGTGA. The CDR3 contains 13 residues, cysteine and phenylalanine counted. This entry keeps only the CDR3 DNA: 39 bases, framed from base 1. Cut back by 2 bases and 3 bases, the V and J ends lie 7 bases apart. The time point label here, explained by the study, means: baseline before first vaccination. The vaccinee samples were drawn from two UK trials, COV001 and COV002, one of which was a single-blind randomized controlled phase 2/3 trial testing AZD1222 (ChAdOx1 nCoV-19) in healthy adults. For TCRbeta chain sequencing, PBMC samples from trial participants were taken at day 0 and at day 28 after the second dose. To note about this clone: Its target antigen remains unknown. Base qualities are missing; no much larger clone stands one base away.

This specimen was peripheral blood, taken on day 0 of AZD1222 vaccination. The V gene is TRBV7-3 and the J gene is TRBJ1-1; no D segment can be confidently identified. The clonotype comes from an adult in good health. The CDR3 protein is CASSLSRDTEAFF. The base sequence is TGTGCCAGCAGCTTATCCCGAGACACTGAAGCTTTCTTT. Beyond the CDR3, the reference TRBV7-3 and TRBJ1-1 genes provide the residues; the full variable domain reads: GAGVSQTPSNKVTEKGKYVELRCDPISGHTALYWYRQSLGQGPEFLIYFQGTGAADDSGLPNDRFFAVRPEGSVSTLKIQRTERGDSAVYLCASSLSRDTEAFFGQGTRLTVV.